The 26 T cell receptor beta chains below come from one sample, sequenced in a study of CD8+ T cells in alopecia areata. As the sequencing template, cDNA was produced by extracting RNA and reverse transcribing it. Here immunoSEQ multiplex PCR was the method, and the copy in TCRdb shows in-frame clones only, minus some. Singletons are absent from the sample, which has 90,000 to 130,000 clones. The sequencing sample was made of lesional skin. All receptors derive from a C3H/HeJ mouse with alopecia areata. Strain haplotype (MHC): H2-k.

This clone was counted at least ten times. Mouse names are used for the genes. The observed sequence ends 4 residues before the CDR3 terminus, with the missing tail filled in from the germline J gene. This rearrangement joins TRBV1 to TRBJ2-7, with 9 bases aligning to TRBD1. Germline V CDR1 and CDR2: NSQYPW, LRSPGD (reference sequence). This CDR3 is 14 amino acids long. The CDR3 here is CTCSALTGGDEQYF. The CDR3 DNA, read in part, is TGCACCTGCAGTGCGCTAACAGGGGGCGAT. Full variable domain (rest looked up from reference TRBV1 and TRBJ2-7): VTLLEQNPRWRLVPRGQAVNLRCILKNSQYPWMSWYQQDLQKQLQWLFTLRSPGDKEVKSLPGADYLATRVTDTELRLQVANMSQGRTLYCTCSALTGGDEQYFGPGTRLTVL.

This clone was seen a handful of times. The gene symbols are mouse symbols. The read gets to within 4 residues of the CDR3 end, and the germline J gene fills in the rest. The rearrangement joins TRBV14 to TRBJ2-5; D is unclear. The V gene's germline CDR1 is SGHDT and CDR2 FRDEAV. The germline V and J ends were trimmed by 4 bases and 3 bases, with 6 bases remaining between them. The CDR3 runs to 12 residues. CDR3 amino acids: CASSRQQDTQYF. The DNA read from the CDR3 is TGTGCCAGCAGTCGACAACAAGAC.

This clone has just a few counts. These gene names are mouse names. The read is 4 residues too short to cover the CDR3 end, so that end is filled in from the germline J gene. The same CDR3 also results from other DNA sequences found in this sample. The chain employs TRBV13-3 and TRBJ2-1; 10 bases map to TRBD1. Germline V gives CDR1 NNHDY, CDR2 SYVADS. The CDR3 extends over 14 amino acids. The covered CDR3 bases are TGTGCCAGCAGGACAGGGGGCGCGAGGGCT. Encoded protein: CASRTGGARA. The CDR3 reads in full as CASRTGGARAEQFF.

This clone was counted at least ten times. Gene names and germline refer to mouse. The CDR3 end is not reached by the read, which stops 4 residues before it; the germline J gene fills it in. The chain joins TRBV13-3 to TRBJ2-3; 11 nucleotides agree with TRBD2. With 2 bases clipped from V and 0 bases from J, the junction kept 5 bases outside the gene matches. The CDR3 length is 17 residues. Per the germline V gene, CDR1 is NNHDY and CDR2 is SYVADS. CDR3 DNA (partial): TGTGCCAGCAGTGACCCCGGACTGGGGGGTAGTGCAGAA. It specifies CASSDPGLGGSAE. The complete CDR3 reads CASSDPGLGGSAETLYF.

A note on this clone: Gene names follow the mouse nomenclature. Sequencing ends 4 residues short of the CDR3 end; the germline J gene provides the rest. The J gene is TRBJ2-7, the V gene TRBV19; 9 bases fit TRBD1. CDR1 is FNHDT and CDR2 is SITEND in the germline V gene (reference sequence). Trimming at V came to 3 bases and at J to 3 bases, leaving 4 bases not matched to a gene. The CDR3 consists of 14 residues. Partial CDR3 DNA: TGTGCCAGCAGTAGGGACAGGGCGCTCTAT. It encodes CASSRDRALY. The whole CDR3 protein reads CASSRDRALYEQYF.

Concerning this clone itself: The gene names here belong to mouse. This CDR3 reads CASSLETTNERLFF. CDR3 DNA (partial): TGTGCCAGCTCTCTCGAGACAACCAACGAA. The V call is TRBV12-1, the J call TRBJ1-4; D not certain. The read falls 4 residues short of the CDR3 end, and the missing part is taken from the germline J gene. CDR3 length: 14 residues. The germline V and J ends were trimmed by 0 bases and 3 bases, with 7 bases remaining between them. CDR1 is SGHSN, CDR2 HYEKVE, per germline. The full variable domain, rest sourced from reference TRBV12-1 and TRBJ1-4, is DSGVVQSPRHIIKEKGGRSVLTCIPISGHSNVVWYQQTLGKELKFLIQHYEKVERDKGFLPSRFSVQQFDDYHSEMNMSALELEDSAMYFCASSLETTNERLFFGHGTKLSVL.

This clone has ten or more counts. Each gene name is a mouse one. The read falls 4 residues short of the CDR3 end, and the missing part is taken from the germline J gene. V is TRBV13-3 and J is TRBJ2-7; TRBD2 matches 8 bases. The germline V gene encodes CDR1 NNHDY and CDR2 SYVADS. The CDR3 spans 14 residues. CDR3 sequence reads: CASCPEAGGYEQYF. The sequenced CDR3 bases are TGTGCCAGCTGTCCCGAGGCTGGGGGGTAT.

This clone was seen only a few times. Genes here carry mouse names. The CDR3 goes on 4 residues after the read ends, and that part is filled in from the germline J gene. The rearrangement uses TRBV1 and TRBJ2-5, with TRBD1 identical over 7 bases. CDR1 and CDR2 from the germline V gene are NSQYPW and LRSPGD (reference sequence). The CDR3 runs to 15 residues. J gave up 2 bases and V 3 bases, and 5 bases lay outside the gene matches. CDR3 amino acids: CTCSAPGGTQDTQYF. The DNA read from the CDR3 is TGCACCTGCAGTGCTCCAGGGGGTACCCAAGAC.

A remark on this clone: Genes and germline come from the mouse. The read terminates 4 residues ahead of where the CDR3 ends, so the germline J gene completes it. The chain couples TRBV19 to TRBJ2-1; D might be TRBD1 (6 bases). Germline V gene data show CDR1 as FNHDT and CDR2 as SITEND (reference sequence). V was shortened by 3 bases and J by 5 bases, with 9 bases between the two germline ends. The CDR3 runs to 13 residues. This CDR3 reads CASSTGEDAEQFF. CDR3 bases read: TGTGCCAGCAGTACAGGGGAAGATGCT.

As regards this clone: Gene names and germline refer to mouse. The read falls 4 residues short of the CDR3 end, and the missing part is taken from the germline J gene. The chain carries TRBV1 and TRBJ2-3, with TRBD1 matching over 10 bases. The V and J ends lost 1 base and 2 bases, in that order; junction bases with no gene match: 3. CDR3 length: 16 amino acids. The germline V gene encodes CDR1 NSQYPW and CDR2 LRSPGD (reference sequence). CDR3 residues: CTCSAGQGASAETLYF. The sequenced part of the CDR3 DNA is TGCACCTGCAGTGCAGGACAGGGGGCTTCTGCAGAA.

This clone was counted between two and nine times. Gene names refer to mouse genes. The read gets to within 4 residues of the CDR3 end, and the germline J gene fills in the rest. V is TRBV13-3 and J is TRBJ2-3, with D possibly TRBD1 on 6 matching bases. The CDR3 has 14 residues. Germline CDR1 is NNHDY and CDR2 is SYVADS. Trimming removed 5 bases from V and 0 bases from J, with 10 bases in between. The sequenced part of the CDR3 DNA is TGTGCCAGCAGGAACGGGACAAGTGCAGAA. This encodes CASRNGTSAE. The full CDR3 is CASRNGTSAETLYF.

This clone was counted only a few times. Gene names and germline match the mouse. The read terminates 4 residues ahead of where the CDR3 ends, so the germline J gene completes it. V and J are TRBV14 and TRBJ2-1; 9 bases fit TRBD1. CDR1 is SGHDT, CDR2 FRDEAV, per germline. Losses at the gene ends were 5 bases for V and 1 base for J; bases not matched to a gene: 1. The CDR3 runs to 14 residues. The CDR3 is CASSTGGNYAEQFF. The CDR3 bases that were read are TGTGCCAGCAGCACAGGGGGCAACTATGCT. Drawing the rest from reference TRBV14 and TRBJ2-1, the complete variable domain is EAGVTQSPRYAVLQEGQAVSFWCDPISGHDTLYWYQQPRDQGPQLLVYFRDEAVIDNSQLPSDRFSAVRPKGTNSTLKIQSAKQGDTATYLCASSTGGNYAEQFFGPGTRLTVL.

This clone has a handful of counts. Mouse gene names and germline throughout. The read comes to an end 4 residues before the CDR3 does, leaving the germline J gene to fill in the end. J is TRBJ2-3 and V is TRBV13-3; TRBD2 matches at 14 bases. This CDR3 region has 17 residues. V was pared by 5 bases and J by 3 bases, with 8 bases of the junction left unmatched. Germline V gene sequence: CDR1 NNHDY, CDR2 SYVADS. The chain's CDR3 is CASRPGLGGRGAETLYF. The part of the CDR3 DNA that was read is TGTGCCAGCAGACCGGGACTGGGGGGGCGCGGGGCAGAA.

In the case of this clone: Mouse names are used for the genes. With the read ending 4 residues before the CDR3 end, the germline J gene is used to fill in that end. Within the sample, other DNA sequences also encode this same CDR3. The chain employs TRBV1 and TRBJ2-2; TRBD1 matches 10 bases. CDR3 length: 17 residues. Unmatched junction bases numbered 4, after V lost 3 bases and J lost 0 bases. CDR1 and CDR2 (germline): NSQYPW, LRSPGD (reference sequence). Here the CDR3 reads CTCSAPGQGANTGQLYF. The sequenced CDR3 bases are TGCACCTGCAGTGCTCCCGGACAGGGGGCAAACACCGGG.

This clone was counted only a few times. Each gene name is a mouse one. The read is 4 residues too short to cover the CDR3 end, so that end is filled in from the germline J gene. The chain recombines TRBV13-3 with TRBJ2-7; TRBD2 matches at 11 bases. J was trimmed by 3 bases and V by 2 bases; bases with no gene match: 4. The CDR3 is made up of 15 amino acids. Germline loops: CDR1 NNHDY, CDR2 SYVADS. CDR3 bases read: TGTGCCAGCAGTGACCCCGACTGGGGGGGCTAT. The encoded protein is CASSDPDWGGY. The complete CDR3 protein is CASSDPDWGGYEQYF.

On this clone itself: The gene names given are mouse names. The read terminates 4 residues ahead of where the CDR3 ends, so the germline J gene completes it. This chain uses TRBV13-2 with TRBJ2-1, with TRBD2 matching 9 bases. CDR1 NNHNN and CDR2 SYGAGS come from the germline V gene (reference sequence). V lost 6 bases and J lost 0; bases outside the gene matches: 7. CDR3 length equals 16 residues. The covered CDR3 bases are TGTGCCAGCGCCCCGGGACTGGGTTATAACTATGCT. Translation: CASAPGLGYNYA. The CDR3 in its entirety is CASAPGLGYNYAEQFF.

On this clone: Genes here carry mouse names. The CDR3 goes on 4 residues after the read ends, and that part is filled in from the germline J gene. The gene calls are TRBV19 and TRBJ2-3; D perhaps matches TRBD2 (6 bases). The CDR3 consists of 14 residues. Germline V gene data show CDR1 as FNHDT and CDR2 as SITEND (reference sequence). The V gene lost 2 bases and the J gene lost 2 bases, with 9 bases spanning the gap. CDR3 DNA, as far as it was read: TGTGCCAGCAGTATGGGGGGTGATGCAGAA. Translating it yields CASSMGGDAE. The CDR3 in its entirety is CASSMGGDAETLYF.

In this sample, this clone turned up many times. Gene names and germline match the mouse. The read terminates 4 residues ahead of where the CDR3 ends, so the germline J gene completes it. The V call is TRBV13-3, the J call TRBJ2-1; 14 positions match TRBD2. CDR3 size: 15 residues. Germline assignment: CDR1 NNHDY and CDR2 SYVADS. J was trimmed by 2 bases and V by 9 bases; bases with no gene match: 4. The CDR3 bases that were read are TGTGCCACCCCGGGACTGGGGGGGCACTATGCT. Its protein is CATPGLGGHYA. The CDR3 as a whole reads CATPGLGGHYAEQFF.

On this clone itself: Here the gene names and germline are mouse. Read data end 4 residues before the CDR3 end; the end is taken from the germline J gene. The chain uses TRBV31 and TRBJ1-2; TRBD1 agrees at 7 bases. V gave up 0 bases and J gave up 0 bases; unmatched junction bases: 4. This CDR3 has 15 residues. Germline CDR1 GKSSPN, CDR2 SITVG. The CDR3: CAWSLGDRANSDYTF. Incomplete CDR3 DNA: TGTGCCTGGAGTCTAGGGGACAGAGCAAACTCC.

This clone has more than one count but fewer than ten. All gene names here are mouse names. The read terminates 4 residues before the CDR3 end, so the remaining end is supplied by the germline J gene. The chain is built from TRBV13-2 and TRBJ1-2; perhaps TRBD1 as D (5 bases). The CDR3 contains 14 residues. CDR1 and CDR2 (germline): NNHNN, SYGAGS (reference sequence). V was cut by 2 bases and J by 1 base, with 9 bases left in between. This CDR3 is CASGERQLNSDYTF. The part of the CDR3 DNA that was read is TGTGCCAGCGGTGAGCGACAGCTAAACTCC.

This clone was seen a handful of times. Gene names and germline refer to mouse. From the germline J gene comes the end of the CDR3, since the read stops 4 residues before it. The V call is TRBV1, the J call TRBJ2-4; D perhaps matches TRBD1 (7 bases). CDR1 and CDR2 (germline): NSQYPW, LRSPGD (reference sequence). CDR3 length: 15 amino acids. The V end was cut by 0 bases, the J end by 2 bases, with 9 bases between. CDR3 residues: CTCSADRGVQNTLYF. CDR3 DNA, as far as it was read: TGCACCTGCAGTGCAGACAGGGGGGTTCAAAAC.

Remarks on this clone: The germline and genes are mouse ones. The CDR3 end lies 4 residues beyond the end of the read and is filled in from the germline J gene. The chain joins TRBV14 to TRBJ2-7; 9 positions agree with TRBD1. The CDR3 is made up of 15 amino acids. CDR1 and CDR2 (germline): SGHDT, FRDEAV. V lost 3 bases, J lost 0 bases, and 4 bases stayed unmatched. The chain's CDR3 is CASSSGQGSSYEQYF. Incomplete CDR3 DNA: TGTGCCAGCAGTTCGGGACAGGGTAGCTCCTAT. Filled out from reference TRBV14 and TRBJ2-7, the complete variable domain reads EAGVTQSPRYAVLQEGQAVSFWCDPISGHDTLYWYQQPRDQGPQLLVYFRDEAVIDNSQLPSDRFSAVRPKGTNSTLKIQSAKQGDTATYLCASSSGQGSSYEQYFGPGTRLTVL.

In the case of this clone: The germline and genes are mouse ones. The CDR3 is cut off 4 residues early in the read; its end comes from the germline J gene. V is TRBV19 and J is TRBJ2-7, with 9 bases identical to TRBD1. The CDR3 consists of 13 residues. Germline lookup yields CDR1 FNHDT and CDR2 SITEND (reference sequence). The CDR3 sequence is CASSADRGNEQYF. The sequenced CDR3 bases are TGTGCCAGCAGTGCGGACAGGGGAAAT. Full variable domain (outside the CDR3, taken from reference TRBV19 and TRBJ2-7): GGIITQTPKFLIGQEGQKLTLKCQQNFNHDTMYWYRQDSGKGLRLIYYSITENDLQKGDLSEGYDASREKKSSFSLTVTSAQKNEMAVFLCASSADRGNEQYFGPGTRLTVL.

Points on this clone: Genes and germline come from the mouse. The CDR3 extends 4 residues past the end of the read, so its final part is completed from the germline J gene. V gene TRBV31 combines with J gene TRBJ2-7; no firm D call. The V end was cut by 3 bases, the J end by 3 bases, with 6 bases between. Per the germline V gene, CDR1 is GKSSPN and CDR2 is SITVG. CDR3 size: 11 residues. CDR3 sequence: CAWSPIYEQYF. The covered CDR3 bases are TGTGCCTGGAGCCCAATCTAT.

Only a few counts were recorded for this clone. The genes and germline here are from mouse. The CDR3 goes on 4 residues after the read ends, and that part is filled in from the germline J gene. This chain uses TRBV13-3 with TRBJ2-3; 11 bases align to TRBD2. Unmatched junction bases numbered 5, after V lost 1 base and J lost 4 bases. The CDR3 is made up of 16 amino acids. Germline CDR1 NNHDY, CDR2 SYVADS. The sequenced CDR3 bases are TGTGCCAGCAGTGATCCCGGGACTGGGGGACCAGAA. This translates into CASSDPGTGGPE. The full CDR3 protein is CASSDPGTGGPETLYF.

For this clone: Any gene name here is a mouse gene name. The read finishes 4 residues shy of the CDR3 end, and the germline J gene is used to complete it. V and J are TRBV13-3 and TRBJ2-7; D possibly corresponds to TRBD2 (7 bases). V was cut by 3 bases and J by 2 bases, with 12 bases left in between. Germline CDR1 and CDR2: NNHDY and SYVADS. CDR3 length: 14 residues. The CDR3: CASSGGGPPYEQYF. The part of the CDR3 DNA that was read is TGTGCCAGCAGTGGTGGGGGGCCGCCCTAT.